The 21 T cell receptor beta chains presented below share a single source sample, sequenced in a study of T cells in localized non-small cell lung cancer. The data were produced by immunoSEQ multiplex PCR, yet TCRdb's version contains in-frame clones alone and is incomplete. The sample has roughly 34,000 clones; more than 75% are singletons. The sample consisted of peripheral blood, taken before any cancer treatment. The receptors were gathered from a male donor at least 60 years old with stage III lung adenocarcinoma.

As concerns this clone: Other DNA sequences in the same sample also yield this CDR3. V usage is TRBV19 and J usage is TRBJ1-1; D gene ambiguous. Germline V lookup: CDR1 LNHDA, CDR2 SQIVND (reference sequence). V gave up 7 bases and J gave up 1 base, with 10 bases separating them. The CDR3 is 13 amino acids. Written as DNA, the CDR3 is TGTGCCAGTAAAGGACCGCCGAACACTGAAGCTTTCTTT. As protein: CASKGPPNTEAFF.

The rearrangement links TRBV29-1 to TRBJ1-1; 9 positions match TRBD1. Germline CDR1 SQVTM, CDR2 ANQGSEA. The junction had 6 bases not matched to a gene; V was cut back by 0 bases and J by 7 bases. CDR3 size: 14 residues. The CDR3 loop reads CSVEDDRGSVEAFF. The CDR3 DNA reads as TGCAGCGTTGAAGACGACAGGGGGTCGGTTGAAGCTTTCTTT.

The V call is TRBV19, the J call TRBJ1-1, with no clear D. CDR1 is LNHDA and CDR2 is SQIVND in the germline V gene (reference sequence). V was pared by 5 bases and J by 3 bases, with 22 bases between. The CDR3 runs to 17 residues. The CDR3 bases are TGTGCCAGTAGTTCCAGGCCCCAAGGTAGTCTCCACACTGAAGCTTTCTTT. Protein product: CASSSRPQGSLHTEAFF. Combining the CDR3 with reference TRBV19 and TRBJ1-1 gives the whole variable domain DGGITQSPKYLFRKEGQNVTLSCEQNLNHDAMYWYRQDPGQGLRLIYYSQIVNDFQKGDIAEGYSVSREKKESFPLTVTSAQKNPTAFYLCASSSRPQGSLHTEAFFGQGTRLTVV.

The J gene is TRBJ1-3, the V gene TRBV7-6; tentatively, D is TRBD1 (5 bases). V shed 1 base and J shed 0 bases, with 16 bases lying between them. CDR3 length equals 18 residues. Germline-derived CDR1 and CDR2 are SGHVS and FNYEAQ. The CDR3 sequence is CASSLVFTGGPSGNTIYF. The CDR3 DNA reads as TGTGCCAGCAGCTTAGTTTTTACCGGGGGACCCTCTGGAAACACCATATATTTT.

In DNA form, the CDR3 reads TGTGCCAGCGAGGCGACTACAGCCAAAAACATTCAGTACTTC. This sequence encodes CASEATTAKNIQYF. The chain is built from TRBV2 and TRBJ2-4; D is possibly TRBD2 (5 bases). Germline CDR1 SNHLY, CDR2 FYNNEI. This CDR3 comprises 14 residues. V dropped 8 bases and J dropped 0 bases, with 11 bases sitting between them.

CDR3 in amino acids: CASSLVAGLSSGNTIYF. CDR3 DNA sequence: TGTGCCAGCAGCTTGGTGGCAGGACTATCCTCTGGAAACACCATATATTTT. This chain uses TRBV5-6 with TRBJ1-3; D not resolved. Looked up from germline, CDR1 is SGHDT and CDR2 is YYEEEE. The CDR3 has 17 amino acids. Trimming left V 0 bases short and J 0 bases short, with 13 bases between.

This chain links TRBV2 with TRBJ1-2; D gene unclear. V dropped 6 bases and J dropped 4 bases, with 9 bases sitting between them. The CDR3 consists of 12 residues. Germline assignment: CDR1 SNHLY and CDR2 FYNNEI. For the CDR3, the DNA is TGTGCCAGCAGAGGACTGGGCTATGGCTACACCTTC. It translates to CASRGLGYGYTF.

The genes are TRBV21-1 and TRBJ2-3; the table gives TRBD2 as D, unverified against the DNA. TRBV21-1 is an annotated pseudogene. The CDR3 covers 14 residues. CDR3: CASSWTSGEDTQYF. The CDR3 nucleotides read TGTGCCAGCAGCTGGACTAGCGGGGAAGATACGCAGTATTTT.

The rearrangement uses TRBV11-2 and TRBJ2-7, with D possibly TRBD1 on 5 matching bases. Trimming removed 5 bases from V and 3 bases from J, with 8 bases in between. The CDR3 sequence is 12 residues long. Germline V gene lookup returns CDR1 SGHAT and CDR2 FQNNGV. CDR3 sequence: CASSPDSYEQYF. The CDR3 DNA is TGTGCCAGCAGCCCTGACAGCTACGAGCAGTACTTC.

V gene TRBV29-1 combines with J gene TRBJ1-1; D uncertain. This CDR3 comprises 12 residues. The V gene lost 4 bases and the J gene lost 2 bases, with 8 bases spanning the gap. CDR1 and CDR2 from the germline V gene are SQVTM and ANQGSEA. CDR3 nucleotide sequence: TGCAGCGTTGTGTACAGCAACACTGAAGCTTTCTTT. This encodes CSVVYSNTEAFF.

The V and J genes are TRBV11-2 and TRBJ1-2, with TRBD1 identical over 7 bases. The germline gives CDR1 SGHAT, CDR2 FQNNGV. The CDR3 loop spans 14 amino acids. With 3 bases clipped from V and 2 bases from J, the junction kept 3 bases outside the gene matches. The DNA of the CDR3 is TGTGCCAGCAGCTTGCGCAGGGGGAACTATGGCTACACCTTC. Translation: CASSLRRGNYGYTF.

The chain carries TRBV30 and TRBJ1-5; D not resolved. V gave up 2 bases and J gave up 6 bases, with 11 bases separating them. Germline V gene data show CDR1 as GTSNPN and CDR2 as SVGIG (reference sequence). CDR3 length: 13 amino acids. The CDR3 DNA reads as TGTGCCTGGAGTATGGGGATGGGTCAGCCCCAGCATTTT. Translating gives CAWSMGMGQPQHF.

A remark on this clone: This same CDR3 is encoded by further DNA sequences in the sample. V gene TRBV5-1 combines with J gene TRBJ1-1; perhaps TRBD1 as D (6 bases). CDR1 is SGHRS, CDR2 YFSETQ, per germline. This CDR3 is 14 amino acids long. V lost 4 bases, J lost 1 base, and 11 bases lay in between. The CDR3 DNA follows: TGCGCCAGCAGCCCGGGACACCAGAACACTGAAGCTTTCTTT. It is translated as CASSPGHQNTEAFF.

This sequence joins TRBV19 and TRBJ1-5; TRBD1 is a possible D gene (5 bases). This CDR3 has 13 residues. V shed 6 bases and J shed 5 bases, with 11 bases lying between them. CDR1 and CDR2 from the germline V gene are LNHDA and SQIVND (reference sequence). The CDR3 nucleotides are TGTGCCAGTAGACAGACAGCTCATCAGCCCCAGCATTTT. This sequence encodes CASRQTAHQPQHF.

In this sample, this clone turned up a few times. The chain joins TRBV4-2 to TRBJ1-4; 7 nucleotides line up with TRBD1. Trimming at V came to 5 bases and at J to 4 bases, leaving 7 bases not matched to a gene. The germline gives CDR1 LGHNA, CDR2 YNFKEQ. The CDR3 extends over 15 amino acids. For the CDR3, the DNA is TGTGCCAGCAGCTTAGGGGGCGCGGGTAATGAAAAACTGTTTTTT. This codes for CASSLGGAGNEKLFF.

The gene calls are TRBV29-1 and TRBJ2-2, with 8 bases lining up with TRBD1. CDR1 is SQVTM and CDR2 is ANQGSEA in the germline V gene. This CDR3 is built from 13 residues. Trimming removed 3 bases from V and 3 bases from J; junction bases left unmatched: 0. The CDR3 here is CSVDRGHTGELFF. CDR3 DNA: TGCAGCGTTGACAGGGGGCACACCGGGGAGCTGTTTTTT.

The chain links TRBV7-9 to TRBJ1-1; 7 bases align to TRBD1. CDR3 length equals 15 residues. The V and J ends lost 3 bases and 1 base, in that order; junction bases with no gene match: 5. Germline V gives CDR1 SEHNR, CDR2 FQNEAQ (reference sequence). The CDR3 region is CASSFFRDRNTEAFF. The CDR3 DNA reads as TGTGCCAGCAGCTTCTTTCGGGACAGGAACACTGAAGCTTTCTTT. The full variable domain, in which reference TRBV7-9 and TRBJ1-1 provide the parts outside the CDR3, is DTGVSQNPRHKITKRGQNVTFRCDPISEHNRLYWYRQTLGQGPEFLTYFQNEAQLEKSRLLSDRFSAERPKGSFSTLEIQRTEQGDSAMYLCASSFFRDRNTEAFFGQGTRLTVV.

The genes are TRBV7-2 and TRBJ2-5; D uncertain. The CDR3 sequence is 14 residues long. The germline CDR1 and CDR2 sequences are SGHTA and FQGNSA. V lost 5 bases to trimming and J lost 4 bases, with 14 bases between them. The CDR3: CASSKFQVAETQYF. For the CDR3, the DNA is TGTGCCAGCAGCAAATTCCAGGTGGCAGAGACCCAGTACTTC.

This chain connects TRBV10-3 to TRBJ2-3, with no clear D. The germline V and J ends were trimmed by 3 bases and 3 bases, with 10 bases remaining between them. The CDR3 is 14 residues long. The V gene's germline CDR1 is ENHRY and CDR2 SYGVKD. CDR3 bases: TGTGCCATCAGTGAACTTCGAGGAACAGATACGCAGTATTTT. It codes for CAISELRGTDTQYF.

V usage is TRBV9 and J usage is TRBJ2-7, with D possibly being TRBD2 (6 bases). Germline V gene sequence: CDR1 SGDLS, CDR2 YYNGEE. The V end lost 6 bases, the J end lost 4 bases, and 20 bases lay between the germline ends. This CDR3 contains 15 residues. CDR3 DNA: TGTGCCAGCACCCCCCAAGCCGCGGGGAGTTACGAGCAGTACTTC. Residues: CASTPQAAGSYEQYF.

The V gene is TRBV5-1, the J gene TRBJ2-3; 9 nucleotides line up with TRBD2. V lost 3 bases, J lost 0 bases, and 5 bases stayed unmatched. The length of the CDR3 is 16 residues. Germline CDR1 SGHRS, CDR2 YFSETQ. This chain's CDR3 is CASSSRLADSTDTQYF. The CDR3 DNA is TGCGCCAGCAGCTCTAGACTAGCGGATAGCACAGATACGCAGTATTTT.